This is a list of T cell receptor beta chains from one sample in a study of T cell responses to AZD1222 COVID-19 vaccine. Clones were read by immunoSEQ multiplex PCR, and TCRdb kept only the in-frame ones, dropping some. This table holds about 190,000 clones, roughly 93% found once. The sample in question was peripheral blood, obtained on day 0 of AZD1222 vaccination. The receptors come from an adult in good health. Both conserved end residues are part of each CDR3. The D gene is left open where the match is weak. The size of a clone is reported for some rows only, either as once, few or many, or as a class for expanded clones.

size: -
J: TRBJ2-2
V: TRBV19
D: TRBD2
CDR3: CASRLAGNTGELFF
DNA: TGTGCCAGTAGACTAGCGGGGAACACCGGGGAGCTGTTTTTT

size: -
J: TRBJ1-6
V: TRBV6-5
D: -
CDR3: CASSYRGRGNNSPLHF
DNA: TGTGCCAGCAGTTACCGGGGCAGGGGAAATAATTCACCCCTCCACTTT

size: -
J: TRBJ2-7
V: TRBV19
D: TRBD1
CDR3: CASSPQGAFVYEQYF
DNA: TGTGCCAGTAGTCCACAGGGGGCCTTTGTTTACGAGCAGTACTTC

size: -
J: TRBJ2-4
V: TRBV28
D: TRBD2
CDR3: CASSLRGEGKNIQYF
DNA: TGTGCCAGCAGTTTACGGGGGGAGGGGAAAAACATTCAGTACTTC

size: -
J: TRBJ2-5
V: TRBV11-2
D: TRBD2
CDR3: CASSLDGAAGGLETQYF
DNA: TGTGCCAGCAGCTTAGACGGGGCGGCGGGGGGGCTCGAGACCCAGTACTTC

size: -
J: TRBJ1-2
V: TRBV27
D: TRBD1
CDR3: CASSGQADYGYTF
DNA: TGTGCCAGCAGTGGACAGGCGGACTATGGCTACACCTTC

size: -
J: TRBJ1-5
V: TRBV6-1
D: -
CDR3: CASSEVTAPNQPQHF
DNA: TGTGCCAGCAGTGAAGTTACCGCCCCCAATCAGCCCCAGCATTTT

size: -
J: TRBJ1-4
V: TRBV28
D: TRBD1
CDR3: CASRRGPGGEREKLFF
DNA: TGTGCCAGCAGGCGAGGGCCAGGGGGCGAAAGGGAAAAACTGTTTTTT

size: -
J: TRBJ2-1
V: TRBV11-3
D: TRBD1
CDR3: CASSQGQGAGGEQFF
DNA: TGTGCCAGCAGCCAGGGACAGGGGGCTGGTGGTGAGCAGTTCTTC

size: -
J: TRBJ1-1
V: TRBV6-1
D: -
CDR3: CASSEYGGRLEAFF
DNA: TGTGCCAGCAGTGAATATGGGGGTAGGCTTGAAGCTTTCTTT

size: -
J: TRBJ2-7
V: TRBV4-3
D: -
CDR3: CASSQVVYYEQYF
DNA: TGCGCCAGCAGCCAAGTCGTGTACTACGAGCAGTACTTC

size: -
J: TRBJ2-7
V: TRBV27
D: -
CDR3: CASSSGYEQYF
DNA: TGTGCCAGCAGTTCTGGGTACGAGCAGTACTTC

size: once
J: TRBJ1-2
V: TRBV18
D: TRBD1
CDR3: CASSPVLDRVYGYTF
DNA: TGTGCCAGCTCACCTGTCCTTGACAGGGTCTATGGCTACACCTTC

size: -
J: TRBJ2-2
V: TRBV7-3
D: -
CDR3: CASSLQSHTGELFF
DNA: TGTGCCAGCAGCTTGCAGAGTCACACCGGGGAGCTGTTTTTT

size: -
J: TRBJ2-1
V: TRBV5-6
D: -
CDR3: CASSSSVGPPSSEQFF
DNA: TGTGCCAGCAGCTCCAGCGTGGGACCCCCGTCCTCGGAGCAGTTCTTC

size: -
J: TRBJ1-4
V: TRBV7-9
D: -
CDR3: CASSGLGRQGEKLFF
DNA: TGTGCCAGCAGCGGACTAGGTCGGCAGGGTGAAAAACTGTTTTTT

size: -
J: TRBJ2-7
V: TRBV6-2/TRBV6-3
D: -
CDR3: CASSYIYEQYF
DNA: TGTGCCAGCAGTTACATCTACGAGCAGTACTTC

size: -
J: TRBJ1-4
V: TRBV9
D: TRBD1
CDR3: CASSNRDRGLGFREKLFF
DNA: TGTGCCAGCAGCAACCGGGACAGGGGATTGGGATTTCGTGAAAAACTGTTTTTT

size: -
J: TRBJ2-1
V: TRBV28
D: -
CDR3: CASSLSPQYDEQFF
DNA: TGTGCCAGCAGTTTATCTCCCCAATATGATGAGCAGTTCTTC

size: -
J: TRBJ2-7
V: TRBV3-1/TRBV3-2
D: -
CDR3: CASSQLRGYEQYF
DNA: TGTGCCAGCAGCCAACTAAGGGGCTACGAGCAGTACTTC

size: once
J: TRBJ1-1
V: TRBV27
D: -
CDR3: CASSLYWQDGTEAFF
DNA: TGTGCCAGCAGTTTATATTGGCAGGACGGCACTGAAGCTTTCTTT

size: -
J: TRBJ2-2
V: TRBV5-5
D: TRBD2
CDR3: CASSLFLAGGTGELFF
DNA: TGTGCCAGCAGCTTGTTTCTAGCGGGAGGCACCGGGGAGCTGTTTTTT

size: -
J: TRBJ2-5
V: TRBV7-3
D: TRBD2
CDR3: CASSLAGGLETQYF
DNA: TGTGCCAGCAGCTTAGCGGGGGGCTTAGAGACCCAGTACTTC

size: -
J: TRBJ2-1
V: TRBV7-9
D: -
CDR3: CASSLTQGGNEQFF
DNA: TGTGCCAGCAGCCTAACTCAGGGCGGGAATGAGCAGTTCTTC

size: -
J: TRBJ1-4
V: TRBV7-9
D: -
CDR3: CASSWQVAEKLFF
DNA: TGTGCCAGCAGCTGGCAGGTTGCTGAAAAACTGTTTTTT

size: -
J: TRBJ2-2
V: TRBV6-5
D: -
CDR3: CASSYYGGELFF
DNA: TGTGCCAGCAGTTACTATGGCGGGGAGCTGTTTTTT

size: few
J: TRBJ2-7
V: TRBV19
D: TRBD1
CDR3: CASSHGTGSYEQYF
DNA: TGTGCCAGTAGTCACGGGACAGGGTCCTACGAGCAGTACTTC

size: -
J: TRBJ2-3
V: TRBV9
D: -
CDR3: CASSVEGGSTDTQYF
DNA: TGTGCCAGCAGCGTAGAGGGGGGAAGCACAGATACGCAGTATTTT

size: -
J: TRBJ2-1
V: TRBV11-3
D: -
CDR3: CASSLSRGNEQFF
DNA: TGTGCCAGCAGCCTGAGCAGGGGCAATGAGCAGTTCTTC

size: few
J: TRBJ1-1
V: TRBV5-4
D: -
CDR3: CASSKQGGVTEAFF
DNA: TGTGCCAGCAGCAAACAGGGTGGAGTCACTGAAGCTTTCTTT

size: -
J: TRBJ2-7
V: TRBV7-9
D: TRBD2
CDR3: CASSPGLAGVYEQYF
DNA: TGTGCCAGCAGCCCCGGACTAGCGGGTGTCTACGAGCAGTACTTC

size: -
J: TRBJ2-7
V: TRBV6-2/TRBV6-3
D: TRBD2
CDR3: CASSDWTSGFYF
DNA: TGTGCCAGCAGTGATTGGACTAGCGGGTTCTACTTC

size: -
J: TRBJ2-7
V: TRBV28
D: TRBD2
CDR3: CASSFTTSGRYEQYF
DNA: TGTGCCAGCAGTTTTACAACTAGCGGGAGATACGAGCAGTACTTC

size: -
J: TRBJ2-2
V: TRBV29-1
D: -
CDR3: CSVAVATGELFF
DNA: TGCAGCGTTGCCGTGGCCACCGGGGAGCTGTTTTTT

size: -
J: TRBJ2-1
V: TRBV27
D: TRBD2
CDR3: CASSLILAGGVNEQFF
DNA: TGTGCCAGCAGTTTAATACTAGCGGGAGGCGTCAATGAGCAGTTCTTC

size: -
J: TRBJ2-5
V: TRBV7-9
D: TRBD2
CDR3: CASSLALQGTSGETQYF
DNA: TGTGCCAGCAGCTTAGCACTACAGGGGACTAGCGGAGAGACCCAGTACTTC

size: -
J: TRBJ2-7
V: TRBV7-6
D: -
CDR3: CASSLAGDGSYEQYF
DNA: TGTGCCAGCAGCTTAGCGGGAGATGGGAGCTACGAGCAGTACTTC

size: once
J: TRBJ1-2
V: TRBV19
D: -
CDR3: CASSMKESLGYTF
DNA: TGTGCCAGTAGTATGAAAGAGAGTTTGGGCTACACCTTC

size: -
J: TRBJ2-2
V: TRBV12-5
D: TRBD1
CDR3: CASGFGQGAISGELFF
DNA: TGTGCTAGTGGTTTCGGACAGGGGGCTATATCCGGGGAGCTGTTTTTT

size: -
J: TRBJ2-5
V: TRBV5-1
D: -
CDR3: CASSFSASQETQYF
DNA: TGCGCCAGCAGCTTTTCGGCGTCCCAAGAGACCCAGTACTTC

size: -
J: TRBJ1-1
V: TRBV7-9
D: -
CDR3: CASSLDQGTEAFF
DNA: TGTGCCAGCAGCTTAGACCAGGGCACTGAAGCTTTCTTT

size: -
J: TRBJ1-5
V: TRBV18
D: -
CDR3: CASSRTGYGNQPQHF
DNA: TGTGCCAGCTCCAGAACAGGGTACGGCAATCAGCCCCAGCATTTT

size: -
J: TRBJ2-7
V: TRBV19
D: -
CDR3: CASSINGFEQYF
DNA: TGTGCCAGTAGTATAAATGGGTTCGAGCAGTACTTC

size: -
J: TRBJ1-2
V: TRBV7-6
D: TRBD1
CDR3: CASSLAGDRGYGYTF
DNA: TGTGCCAGCAGCTTAGCGGGAGACAGGGGCTATGGCTACACCTTC

size: -
J: TRBJ2-2
V: TRBV2
D: TRBD2
CDR3: CASSVAGGFTGELFF
DNA: TGTGCCAGCAGTGTAGCGGGGGGCTTCACCGGGGAGCTGTTTTTT

size: -
J: TRBJ1-1
V: TRBV12-3/TRBV12-4
D: -
CDR3: CASSPGWGTEAFF
DNA: TGTGCCAGCAGCCCCGGTTGGGGAACTGAAGCTTTCTTT

size: -
J: TRBJ2-7
V: TRBV27
D: TRBD1
CDR3: CASSYSRDRLYEQYF
DNA: TGTGCCAGCAGCTACAGCCGGGACAGGTTATACGAGCAGTACTTC

size: -
J: TRBJ1-1
V: TRBV7-9
D: -
CDR3: CASSPGADPTEAFF
DNA: TGTGCCAGCAGCCCCGGCGCTGACCCCACTGAAGCTTTCTTT

size: -
J: TRBJ1-3
V: TRBV25-1
D: TRBD1
CDR3: CASSEWDSSGNTIYF
DNA: TGTGCCAGCAGTGAATGGGACAGCTCTGGAAACACCATATATTTT

size: -
J: TRBJ1-1
V: TRBV19
D: TRBD1
CDR3: CASSIGVRDRGLAEAFF
DNA: TGTGCCAGTAGTATAGGAGTCCGGGACAGGGGGCTTGCTGAAGCTTTCTTT

size: -
J: TRBJ2-1
V: TRBV7-6
D: TRBD2
CDR3: CASSLDSSGGALSYNEQFF
DNA: TGTGCCAGCAGCTTAGATTCTAGCGGGGGGGCCCTCTCCTACAATGAGCAGTTCTTC

size: -
J: TRBJ2-3
V: TRBV6-5
D: TRBD2
CDR3: CASKGIGGDFTQYF
DNA: TGTGCCAGCAAGGGCATCGGGGGGGATTTTACGCAGTATTTT

size: -
J: TRBJ2-2
V: TRBV28
D: -
CDR3: CASSLSLGVTGELFF
DNA: TGTGCCAGCAGTTTATCATTGGGGGTCACCGGGGAGCTGTTTTTT

size: -
J: TRBJ1-2
V: TRBV19
D: -
CDR3: CASSMDLEDYGYTF
DNA: TGTGCCAGTAGTATGGACCTGGAGGACTATGGCTACACCTTC

size: -
J: TRBJ2-1
V: TRBV28
D: TRBD2
CDR3: CASSFGGVAGSLYNEQFF
DNA: TGTGCCAGCAGTTTTGGGGGGGTAGCCGGGTCGCTCTACAATGAGCAGTTCTTC

size: -
J: TRBJ2-7
V: TRBV9
D: -
CDR3: CASSVQPLDYEQYF
DNA: TGTGCCAGCAGCGTCCAACCCCTTGACTACGAGCAGTACTTC

size: -
J: TRBJ2-7
V: TRBV19
D: -
CDR3: CATGPPYEQYF
DNA: TGTGCCACCGGTCCCCCCTACGAGCAGTACTTC

size: -
J: TRBJ2-1
V: TRBV18
D: -
CDR3: CASSPGNEQFF
DNA: TGTGCCAGCTCACCGGGCAATGAGCAGTTCTTC

size: -
J: TRBJ2-7
V: TRBV12-5
D: -
CDR3: CASGPLDRQYF
DNA: TGTGCTAGTGGTCCCCTCGATCGGCAGTACTTC

size: -
J: TRBJ2-3
V: TRBV3-1/TRBV3-2
D: TRBD2
CDR3: CASSQLTSGGYAADTQYF
DNA: TGTGCCAGCAGCCAATTGACTAGCGGGGGGTACGCGGCAGATACGCAGTATTTT